This T cell receptor (beta chain) was found in a study of Graves' ophthalmopathy and Graves' hyperthyroidism. This clonotype was recorded only once. The authors amplified TCR beta CDR3 regions from RNA transcripts. HTBI primers were employed in first-round RT-PCR, then a second-round multiplex PCR followed. Each CDR3 protein gets one entry after TCRdb re-called the multiplex PCR reads with MiXCR. In the table there are about 420,000 distinct CDR3 sequences, 20% to 25% of which are singletons. V was pared by 0 bases and J by 4 bases, with 12 bases between. CDR3 length: 15 amino acids. Per the germline V gene, CDR1 is MNHEY and CDR2 is SVGAGI.

The sample taken for sequencing was peripheral blood. The V and J genes are TRBV6-5 and TRBJ1-1; D remains ambiguous. The receptor was isolated from a woman between 18 and 29 years old with stable Graves' hyperthyroidism. This chain's CDR3 is CASSYSLWVATEAFF. CDR3 DNA: TGTGCCAGCAGTTACTCCCTCTGGGTGGCCACTGAAGCTTTCTTT.